The clone carrying this T cell receptor (beta chain) was seen a handful of times. This entry is derived from a study of cytomegalovirus exposure and HLA in healthy donors. This cohort consisted of healthy bone marrow donors. There are 14 residues in the CDR3. Germline CDR1 SGDLS, CDR2 YYNGEE. V gave up 0 bases and J gave up 5 bases, with 9 bases separating them. PCR employed 60 Vbeta and 13 Jbeta primers. Assay: immunoSEQ multiplex PCR; the TCRdb copy retains only in-frame clones and omits some. The sample gives more than 150,000 clones, approximately 73% of which show up once; under 2.5% is in the top ten.

This chain joins TRBV9 and TRBJ2-1, with D possibly TRBD2 on 5 matching bases. Sample: PBMCs. The receptor's source is a woman aged 25 to 39 in good health and CMV-seropositive. In DNA form, the CDR3 reads TGTGCCAGCAGCGTAGGGGGAGAAAACAATGAGCAGTTCTTC. Translated, it gives CASSVGGENNEQFF.